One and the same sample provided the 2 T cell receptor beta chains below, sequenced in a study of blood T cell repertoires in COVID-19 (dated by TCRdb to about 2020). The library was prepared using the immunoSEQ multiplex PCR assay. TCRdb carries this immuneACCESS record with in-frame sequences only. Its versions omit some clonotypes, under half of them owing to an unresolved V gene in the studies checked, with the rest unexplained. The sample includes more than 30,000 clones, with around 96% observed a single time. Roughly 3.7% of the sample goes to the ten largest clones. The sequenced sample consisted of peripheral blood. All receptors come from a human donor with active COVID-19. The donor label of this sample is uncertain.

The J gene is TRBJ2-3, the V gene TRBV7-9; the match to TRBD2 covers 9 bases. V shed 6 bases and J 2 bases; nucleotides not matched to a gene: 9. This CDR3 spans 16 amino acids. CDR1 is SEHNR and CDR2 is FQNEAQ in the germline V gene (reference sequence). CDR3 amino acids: CASSQGTSHITDTQYF. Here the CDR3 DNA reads TGTGCCAGCAGTCAAGGGACTAGCCACATCACAGATACGCAGTATTTT.

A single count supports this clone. The CDR3 nucleotides read TGTGCCAGCAAGCCGGCTAGCGGGGTTTACGAGCAGTACTTC. Protein sequence: CASKPASGVYEQYF. This chain links TRBV2 with TRBJ2-7, with TRBD2 identical over 9 bases. The CDR3 runs 14 residues. Germline V lookup: CDR1 SNHLY, CDR2 FYNNEI. The ends lost 7 bases at V and 4 bases at J; junction bases unmatched: 8.